The rows below give T cell receptor beta chains drawn from one sample of a study of cytomegalovirus exposure and HLA in healthy donors. Clones were sequenced by immunoSEQ multiplex PCR, and TCRdb holds only the in-frame ones, with some missing. This table holds some 310,000 clones, approximately 91% found once. Sequencing input: PBMCs. The receptors derive from a man aged 25 to 45 in good health and CMV-seronegative. The CDR3 runs from the conserved cysteine through the conserved F or W. Each record gives: clone size, J gene, D gene, V gene, CDR3 protein, CDR3 DNA. A D gene is named only where the DNA matches it firmly. Not every row has a clone size; where given, it reads once, few, many or a size class.

size: -; J: TRBJ2-4; D: -; V: TRBV5-4; CDR3: CASSWTTGGRRYF; DNA: TGTGCCAGCAGCTGGACCACCGGCGGGCGGAGGTACTTC
size: -; J: TRBJ2-7; D: TRBD2; V: TRBV15; CDR3: CATSSGGNPYEQYF; DNA: TGTGCCACCAGCTCGGGGGGGAACCCCTACGAGCAGTACTTC
size: -; J: TRBJ2-2; D: -; V: TRBV5-1; CDR3: CASSLDGGPGELFF; DNA: TGCGCCAGCAGCTTGGACGGGGGGCCCGGGGAGCTGTTTTTT
size: -; J: TRBJ2-1; D: TRBD1; V: TRBV7-6; CDR3: CASTNQGQGNEQFF; DNA: TGTGCCAGCACCAACCAGGGACAGGGGAATGAGCAGTTCTTC
size: many; J: TRBJ2-7; D: -; V: TRBV14; CDR3: CASSQTDSKQYF; DNA: TGTGCCAGCAGCCAAACCGACAGTAAGCAATACTTC
size: -; J: TRBJ2-2; D: -; V: TRBV6-4; CDR3: CASSAQGGNTGELFF; DNA: TGTGCCAGCAGTGCCCAGGGGGGGAACACCGGGGAGCTGTTTTTT
size: -; J: TRBJ2-7; D: TRBD1; V: TRBV5-1; CDR3: CASSFGQGADYEQYF; DNA: TGCGCCAGCAGCTTTGGACAGGGGGCTGACTACGAGCAGTACTTC
size: once; J: TRBJ2-7; D: TRBD2; V: TRBV7-2; CDR3: CASRRGLAGGDEQYF; DNA: TGTGCCAGCAGGAGAGGACTAGCGGGGGGGGACGAGCAGTACTTC
size: -; J: TRBJ2-2; D: -; V: TRBV7-6; CDR3: CASSSGSYTGELFF; DNA: TGTGCCAGCAGCTCCGGGTCCTACACCGGGGAGCTGTTTTTT
size: -; J: TRBJ2-1; D: -; V: TRBV7-9; CDR3: CASSYGGTAYNEQFF; DNA: TGTGCCAGCAGCTACGGCGGGACAGCCTACAATGAGCAGTTCTTC
size: -; J: TRBJ2-4; D: TRBD1; V: TRBV15; CDR3: CATSSHQGDFLNIQYF; DNA: TGTGCCACCAGCAGCCACCAGGGGGATTTTCTAAACATTCAGTACTTC
size: -; J: TRBJ2-1; D: TRBD1; V: TRBV2; CDR3: CATLIAGGNEQFF; DNA: TGTGCCACCCTGATCGCAGGGGGTAATGAGCAGTTCTTC
size: -; J: TRBJ1-4; D: TRBD1; V: TRBV4-1; CDR3: CASSLGGTARNEKLFF; DNA: TGCGCCAGCAGCCTAGGCGGGACAGCAAGGAATGAAAAACTGTTTTTT
size: -; J: TRBJ1-5; D: TRBD1; V: TRBV2; CDR3: CASKRDREGPQHF; DNA: TGTGCCAGCAAGAGGGACAGGGAAGGTCCCCAGCATTTT
size: -; J: TRBJ2-1; D: -; V: TRBV6-6; CDR3: CASSRPGGSYNEQFF; DNA: TGTGCCAGCAGCCGGCCCGGGGGATCCTACAATGAGCAGTTCTTC
size: -; J: TRBJ2-3; D: -; V: TRBV11-2; CDR3: CASSPPWGRVSTDTQYF; DNA: TGTGCCAGCAGCCCTCCCTGGGGGCGGGTGAGCACAGATACGCAGTATTTT
size: -; J: TRBJ2-1; D: -; V: TRBV27; CDR3: CASSPGTARGGEQFF; DNA: TGTGCCAGCAGCCCGGGGACGGCCCGGGGAGGCGAGCAGTTCTTC
size: -; J: TRBJ2-3; D: -; V: TRBV7-2; CDR3: CASSLRLAGTDTQYF; DNA: TGTGCCAGCAGCTTAAGGCTAGCCGGCACAGATACGCAGTATTTT
size: -; J: TRBJ1-1; D: -; V: TRBV7-9; CDR3: CASSTLRGMNTEAFF; DNA: TGTGCCAGCAGCACCCTTCGGGGAATGAACACTGAAGCTTTCTTT
size: -; J: TRBJ2-7; D: TRBD2; V: TRBV19; CDR3: CASSIAPSGGLYEQYF; DNA: TGTGCCAGTAGTATAGCCCCATCGGGGGGACTCTACGAGCAGTACTTC
size: -; J: TRBJ1-1; D: -; V: TRBV7-8; CDR3: CASSPGHTNTEAFF; DNA: TGTGCCAGCAGCCCGGGACACACGAACACTGAAGCTTTCTTT
size: -; J: TRBJ1-4; D: -; V: TRBV9; CDR3: CASSVDTGSNEKLFF; DNA: TGTGCCAGCAGCGTTGACACAGGGTCTAATGAAAAACTGTTTTTT
size: -; J: TRBJ2-2; D: -; V: TRBV2; CDR3: CASSEQANTGELFF; DNA: TGTGCCAGCAGTGAACAGGCGAACACCGGGGAGCTGTTTTTT
size: -; J: TRBJ1-1; D: -; V: TRBV27; CDR3: CASSFQGLMNTEAFF; DNA: TGTGCCAGCAGTTTCCAGGGACTCATGAACACTGAAGCTTTCTTT
size: -; J: TRBJ2-2; D: -; V: TRBV12-2; CDR3: CASRLAPGGELFF; DNA: TGTGCAAGTCGCTTAGCCCCAGGCGGGGAGCTGTTTTTT
size: -; J: TRBJ2-2; D: -; V: TRBV6-1; CDR3: CVTLDRNTGELFF; DNA: TGTGTTACCTTAGACAGGAACACCGGGGAGCTGTTTTTT
size: once; J: TRBJ2-5; D: -; V: TRBV9; CDR3: CASSVGGRPPQETQYF; DNA: TGTGCCAGCAGCGTAGGTGGGAGGCCCCCACAAGAGACCCAGTACTTC
size: -; J: TRBJ1-2; D: -; V: TRBV20-1; CDR3: CSAGLGYTF; DNA: TGCAGCGCCGGTCTGGGCTACACCTTC
size: -; J: TRBJ1-1; D: -; V: TRBV18; CDR3: CASSLRDTEAFF; DNA: TGTGCCAGCTCACTCCGGGACACTGAAGCTTTCTTT
size: -; J: TRBJ2-2; D: -; V: TRBV11-3; CDR3: CASSSRGHGTGELFF; DNA: TGTGCCAGCAGCTCTAGGGGACACGGCACCGGGGAGCTGTTTTTT
size: once; J: TRBJ2-5; D: TRBD1; V: TRBV6-1; CDR3: CASSDRGQGRETQYF; DNA: TGTGCCAGCAGTGATCGAGGACAGGGTAGAGAGACCCAGTACTTC
size: -; J: TRBJ2-7; D: TRBD1; V: TRBV6-1; CDR3: CASRGDSYEQYF; DNA: TGTGCCAGCAGGGGGGACAGCTACGAGCAGTACTTC
size: -; J: TRBJ2-1; D: TRBD1; V: TRBV6-5; CDR3: CASSRDRGKFNEQFF; DNA: TGTGCCAGCAGTAGGGACAGGGGAAAGTTCAATGAGCAGTTCTTC
size: many; J: TRBJ2-2; D: -; V: TRBV6-4; CDR3: CASSDSSTGELFF; DNA: TGTGCCAGCAGTGACTCGAGCACCGGGGAGCTGTTTTTT
size: -; J: TRBJ2-5; D: -; V: TRBV5-1; CDR3: CASSYYRAQETQYF; DNA: TGCGCCAGCAGCTACTACAGGGCCCAAGAGACCCAGTACTTC
size: -; J: TRBJ1-1; D: TRBD1; V: TRBV11-3; CDR3: CASSVGTGQGRTEAFF; DNA: TGTGCCAGCAGCGTCGGCACTGGACAGGGGAGGACTGAAGCTTTCTTT
size: -; J: TRBJ1-5; D: TRBD1; V: TRBV11-2; CDR3: CASSFRDRVNQPQHF; DNA: TGTGCCAGCAGCTTCCGGGACAGGGTCAATCAGCCCCAGCATTTT
size: -; J: TRBJ2-1; D: TRBD2; V: TRBV5-4; CDR3: CASSRTSGGSSYNEQFF; DNA: TGTGCCAGCAGCAGGACTAGCGGGGGCAGCTCCTACAATGAGCAGTTCTTC
size: -; J: TRBJ1-2; D: -; V: TRBV9; CDR3: CASSVGVQANYGYTF; DNA: TGTGCCAGCAGCGTAGGAGTGCAAGCTAACTATGGCTACACCTTC